Here is one TCR beta chain with its context. Using immunoSEQ multiplex PCR, the repertoire was profiled, and TCRdb retains in-frame clones only, with some absent. The data hold about 200,000 clones, with 85% to 90% observed a single time. This entry belongs to a study of blood T cell repertoires in COVID-19. CDR3 size: 11 residues. The germline V gene encodes CDR1 SEHNR and CDR2 FQNEAQ (reference sequence). The V end was cut by 5 bases, the J end by 7 bases, with 8 bases between. The receptor was derived from a woman aged 45-59 years with acute or convalescent COVID-19. This sequence joins TRBV7-9 and TRBJ1-1, with D uncertain. Sequences were obtained from peripheral blood. CDR3 in amino acids: CASSAFGEAFF. For the CDR3, the DNA is TGTGCCAGCAGCGCTTTCGGTGAAGCTTTCTTT. Supplemented by reference TRBV7-9 and TRBJ1-1, the full variable domain reads DTGVSQNPRHKITKRGQNVTFRCDPISEHNRLYWYRQTLGQGPEFLTYFQNEAQLEKSRLLSDRFSAERPKGSFSTLEIQRTEQGDSAMYLCASSAFGEAFFGQGTRLTVV.